This TCR beta chain was recovered during a study of T cell repertoires in cytomegalovirus infection. TCRdb called the reads again in MiXCR, with one record for every CDR3 protein. The sample lists approximately 400,000 distinct CDR3 sequences, roughly a third seen once, with roughly an eighth in the top ten. This clonotype was recorded at least ten times. The origin of this receptor is a human donor in good health (CMV status not recorded). Some clones in this sample may be carry-over from other donors' samples. Sample: PBMCs.

As DNA, the CDR3 is TGCGCCAGCAGCCAAGGCCCCCCCTCTGGAAACACCATATATTTT. Translating gives CASSQGPPSGNTIYF. The chain carries TRBV4-1 and TRBJ1-3; no reliable D call. The CDR3 covers 15 residues. V was clipped by 1 base and J by 0 bases, with 7 bases between them. The germline V gene has CDR1 MGHRA and CDR2 YSYEKL.